The text below deals with one TCR beta chain. Only in-frame clones appear in the TCRdb table, and some are missing; sequencing was by immunoSEQ multiplex PCR. Found here are about 320,000 clones, 75% to 85% of them singletons; the top ten hold 7.2%. This sample stems from a study of blood T cell repertoires in COVID-19. The CDR3 totals 11 residues. Trimming stripped 8 bases from V and 5 bases from J, with 10 bases between. CDR1 is MNHEY and CDR2 is SVGAGI in the germline V gene. The source material was peripheral blood. The chain is built from TRBV6-5 and TRBJ2-7; no clear D. The receptor was isolated from a human donor in a cohort sampled during active COVID-19. The CDR3 spells CASFRGHEQYF. CDR3 bases: TGTGCCAGCTTTCGAGGCCACGAGCAGTACTTC.